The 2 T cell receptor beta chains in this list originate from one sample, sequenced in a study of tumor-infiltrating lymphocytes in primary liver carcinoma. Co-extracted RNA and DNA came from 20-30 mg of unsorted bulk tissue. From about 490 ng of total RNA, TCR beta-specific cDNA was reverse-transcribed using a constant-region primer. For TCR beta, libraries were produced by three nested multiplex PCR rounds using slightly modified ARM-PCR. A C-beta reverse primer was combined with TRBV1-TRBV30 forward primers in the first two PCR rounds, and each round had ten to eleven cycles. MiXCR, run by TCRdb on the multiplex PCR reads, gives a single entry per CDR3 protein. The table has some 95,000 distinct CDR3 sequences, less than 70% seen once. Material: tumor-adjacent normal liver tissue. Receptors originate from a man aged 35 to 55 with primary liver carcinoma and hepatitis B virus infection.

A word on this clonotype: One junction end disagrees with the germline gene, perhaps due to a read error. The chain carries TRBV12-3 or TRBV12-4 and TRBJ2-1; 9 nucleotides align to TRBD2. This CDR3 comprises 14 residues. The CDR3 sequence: CVSIGLAGLGEQFF. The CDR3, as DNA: TGTGTCAGCATTGGGCTAGCGGGGCTTGGTGAGCAGTTCTTC.

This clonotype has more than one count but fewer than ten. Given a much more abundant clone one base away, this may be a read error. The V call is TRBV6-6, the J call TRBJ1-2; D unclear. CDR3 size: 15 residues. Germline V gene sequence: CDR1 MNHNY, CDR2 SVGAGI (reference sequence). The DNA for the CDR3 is TGTGCCAGCGCATCCCCGAGTGGAGCTAACTATAGCTACACCTTC. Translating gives CASASPSGANYSYTF.